This T cell receptor beta chain appears in the sequencing data of a study of T cell repertoires in cytomegalovirus infection. Study-wide points: Using cumulative public TCR beta family frequency, the authors identified those who carried CMV together with the relevant HLA.

This clonotype was counted a few times. What it recognizes is unknown. This CDR3 is built from 12 residues. CDR1 is SQVTM, CDR2 ANQGSEA, per germline. The V end was cut by 4 bases, the J end by 11 bases, with 17 bases between. TCRdb processed the reads anew with MiXCR; each CDR3 protein has one entry. Of nearly 650,000 distinct CDR3 sequences listed, 20% to 30% were seen once; the top ten hold less than 10%. The chain is built from TRBV29-1 and TRBJ1-1, with D perhaps TRBD1 (5 bases). Material: CD8+ T cells from PBMCs. The sequence came from a human donor in good health (CMV status not recorded). Some clones in this sample may be carry-over from other donors' samples. The CDR3 sequence: CSVGGDYPKAFF. CDR3 coding DNA: TGCAGCGTTGGGGGGGATTACCCGAAGGCTTTCTTT.